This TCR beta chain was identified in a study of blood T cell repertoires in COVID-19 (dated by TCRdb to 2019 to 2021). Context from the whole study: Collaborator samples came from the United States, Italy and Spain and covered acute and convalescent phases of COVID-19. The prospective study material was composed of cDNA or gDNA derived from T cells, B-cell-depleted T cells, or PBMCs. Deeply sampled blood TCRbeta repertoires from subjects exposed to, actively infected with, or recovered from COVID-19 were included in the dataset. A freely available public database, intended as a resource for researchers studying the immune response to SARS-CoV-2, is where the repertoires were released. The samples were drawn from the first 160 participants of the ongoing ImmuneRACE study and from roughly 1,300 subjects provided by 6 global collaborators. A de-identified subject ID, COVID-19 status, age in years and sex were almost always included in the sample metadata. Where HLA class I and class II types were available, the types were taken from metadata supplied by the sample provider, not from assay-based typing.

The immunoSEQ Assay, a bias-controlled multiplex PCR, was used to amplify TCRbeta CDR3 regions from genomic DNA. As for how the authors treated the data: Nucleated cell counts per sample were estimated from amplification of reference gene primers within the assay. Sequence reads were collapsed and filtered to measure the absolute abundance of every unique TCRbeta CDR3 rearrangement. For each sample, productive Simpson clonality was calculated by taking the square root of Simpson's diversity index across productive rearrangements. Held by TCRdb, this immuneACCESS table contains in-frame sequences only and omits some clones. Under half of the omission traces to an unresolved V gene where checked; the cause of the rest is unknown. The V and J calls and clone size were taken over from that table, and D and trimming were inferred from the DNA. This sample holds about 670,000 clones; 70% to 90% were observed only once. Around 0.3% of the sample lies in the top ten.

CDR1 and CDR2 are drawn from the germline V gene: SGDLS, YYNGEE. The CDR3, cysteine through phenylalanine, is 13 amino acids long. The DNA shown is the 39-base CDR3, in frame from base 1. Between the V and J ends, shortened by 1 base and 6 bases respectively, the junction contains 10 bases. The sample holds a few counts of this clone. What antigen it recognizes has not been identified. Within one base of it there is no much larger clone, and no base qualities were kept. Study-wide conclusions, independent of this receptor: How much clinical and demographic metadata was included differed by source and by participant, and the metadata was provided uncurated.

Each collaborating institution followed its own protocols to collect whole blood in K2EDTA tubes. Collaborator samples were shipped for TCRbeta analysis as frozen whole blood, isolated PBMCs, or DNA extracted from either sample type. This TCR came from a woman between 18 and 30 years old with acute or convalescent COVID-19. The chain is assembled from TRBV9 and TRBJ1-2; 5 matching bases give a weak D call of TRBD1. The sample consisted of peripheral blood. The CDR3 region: CASSVNQGNGYTF. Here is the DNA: TGTGCCAGCAGCGTAAACCAGGGCAATGGCTACACCTTC.